This T cell receptor (beta chain) was documented in a study of OX40 agonist ivuxolimab in advanced cancers. In regard to this clone: Its antigen is not known.

Produced via immunoSEQ multiplex PCR; TCRdb's table is partial and in-frame only. The table has 70,000 to 75,000 clones, more than 85% seen once. Study findings and constraints: Certain nonresponding patients likewise had low normalized T-cell clonal expansion.

The length of the CDR3 is 13 residues. Trimming took 2 bases from V and 3 from J, leaving 8 bases between them. CDR1 GTSNPN and CDR2 SVGIG come from the germline V gene (reference sequence). The sample here was CD4+ or CD8+ T cells sorted from blood, taken in a trial of the OX40 agonist ivuxolimab. This sequence joins TRBV30 and TRBJ2-4; D remains unclear. The origin of this receptor is an adult with an advanced solid tumor such as melanoma, head and neck, liver or kidney cancer. For the CDR3, the DNA is TGTGCCTGGAGTAGAGGTGACAAAAACATTCAGTACTTC. It codes for CAWSRGDKNIQYF.